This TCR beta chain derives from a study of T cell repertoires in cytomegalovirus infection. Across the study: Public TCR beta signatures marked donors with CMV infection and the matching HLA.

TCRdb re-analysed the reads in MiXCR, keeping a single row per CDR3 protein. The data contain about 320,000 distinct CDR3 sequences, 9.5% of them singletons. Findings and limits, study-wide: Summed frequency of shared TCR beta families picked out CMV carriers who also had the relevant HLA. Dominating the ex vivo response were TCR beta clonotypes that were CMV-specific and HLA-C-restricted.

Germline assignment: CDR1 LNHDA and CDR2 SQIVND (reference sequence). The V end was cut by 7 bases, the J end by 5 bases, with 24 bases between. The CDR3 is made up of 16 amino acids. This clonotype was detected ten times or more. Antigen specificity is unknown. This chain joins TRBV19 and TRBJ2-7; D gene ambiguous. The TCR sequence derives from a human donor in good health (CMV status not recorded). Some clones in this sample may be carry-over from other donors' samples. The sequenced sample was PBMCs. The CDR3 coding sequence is TGTGCCAGTAAATTTCGGCACACCACGGCCACGGACGAGCAGTACTTC. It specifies CASKFRHTTATDEQYF.